The 30 T cell receptor beta chains presented below share a single source sample, sequenced in a study of molecular identifiers for immune sequencing clone quantification listed by TCRdb under 2018. The protocol used for the library was PCR. Sequencing used a NextSeq 500. Using fastp at Q25 and MiXCR, TCRdb reprocessed the public reads and kept productive beta chains. CDR3 protein duplicates are merged, each entry listing the most common genes and DNA. Counted in this sample were tens of thousands of distinct CDR3 sequences; around a quarter of them appeared once. In total, the top ten clones hold less than 0.85% of the sample. The sample was naive CD8+ T cells from blood, with Jurkat cell RNA spiked in. The cell subset or site label, read with the paper, signifies: FACS-sorted CD8+CD4-CCR7+CD45RA+ naive T cells. The receptors come from a human donor in good health. Some libraries in this study had Jurkat cell RNA spiked in.

This clonotype was observed a handful of times. V is TRBV4-3 and J is TRBJ1-3; 7 bases agree with TRBD1. Germline CDR1 reads LGHNA; CDR2 reads YSLEER. The CDR3 contains 17 residues. Trimming at V came to 4 bases and at J to 3 bases, leaving 12 bases not matched to a gene. The CDR3 region has the DNA TGCGCCAGCAGCCCAGCAGGGGGGGGGACATATGGAAACACCATATATTTT. Translation: CASSPAGGGTYGNTIYF.

CDR3 residues: CSASLPYEQYF. CDR3 DNA: TGCAGTGCTAGCTTGCCTTACGAGCAGTACTTC. The chain combines TRBV20-1 with TRBJ2-7; D is uncertain. CDR1 is DFQATT, CDR2 SNEGSKA, per germline (reference sequence). This CDR3 has 11 amino acids. The V gene lost 3 bases and the J gene lost 4 bases, with 7 bases spanning the gap.

This clonotype was recorded at least ten times. The chain combines TRBV4-3 with TRBJ1-5; 10 bases agree with TRBD1. V shed 1 base and J 6 bases; nucleotides not matched to a gene: 6. CDR1 and CDR2 (germline): LGHNA, YSLEER. This CDR3 is 16 amino acids long. The CDR3, as DNA: TGCGCCAGCAGCCAAGCGGTGACAGGGGGCCTTCAGCCCCAGCATTTT. The encoded protein is CASSQAVTGGLQPQHF.

V and J are TRBV19 and TRBJ1-5, with D maybe TRBD1 (5 bases). CDR3 length equals 18 residues. The germline V gene has CDR1 LNHDA and CDR2 SQIVND (reference sequence). The V end was cut by 0 bases, the J end by 7 bases, with 22 bases between. In nucleotides, the CDR3 is TGTGCCAGTAGTATAGATAGAAAAACACCTCTCTGGGGCCAGCCCCAGCATTTT. It codes for CASSIDRKTPLWGQPQHF.

As regards this clonotype: The junction shows a germline mismatch at one end, possibly a read error. The J gene is TRBJ1-1, the V gene TRBV6-2 or TRBV6-3; D uncertain. From germline, CDR1 is MNHEY and CDR2 SVGEGT. CDR3 length equals 13 residues. The CDR3 nucleotides are TGTGCCAGCAGCATAAGTTTGAACACTGCAGCTTTCTTT. It encodes CASSISLNTAAFF.

Notes on this clonotype: A much larger clone differs by one base, so this may be a read error. The chain employs TRBV6-1 and TRBJ2-7, with D uncertain. V was clipped by 4 bases and J by 1 base, with 14 bases between them. Germline V gene lookup returns CDR1 MNHNS and CDR2 SASEGT. The CDR3 covers 15 residues. The CDR3: CASSADGPGSYEQYF. The CDR3 region has the DNA TGTGCCAGCAGTGCGGATGGGCCAGGTTCCTACGAGCAGTACTTC.

In its sample, this clonotype was seen a few times. J is TRBJ2-2 and V is TRBV13, with 7 bases lining up with TRBD1. Germline CDR1 PRHDT, CDR2 FYEKMQ (reference sequence). V trimming: 1 base; J trimming: 0 bases; junction bases outside the gene matches: 2. The CDR3 consists of 16 residues. CDR3 amino acids: CASSLEGTANTGELFF. For the CDR3, the DNA is TGTGCCAGCAGCTTAGAGGGGACAGCGAACACCGGGGAGCTGTTTTTT. Full variable domain (missing parts from reference TRBV13 and TRBJ2-2): AAGVIQSPRHLIKEKRETATLKCYPIPRHDTVYWYQQGPGQDPQFLISFYEKMQSDKGSIPDRFSAQQFSDYHSELNMSSLELGDSALYFCASSLEGTANTGELFFGEGSRLTVL.

The chain uses TRBV4-3 and TRBJ2-5; 7 bases are a match to TRBD2. V dropped 0 bases and J dropped 2; count of bases not matched to a gene: 15. From germline, CDR1 is LGHNA and CDR2 YSLEER. This CDR3 has 19 amino acids. CDR3 in amino acids: CASSQDPLSFLGGQETQYF. CDR3 coding DNA: TGCGCCAGCAGCCAAGACCCACTCTCCTTCCTGGGGGGGCAAGAGACCCAGTACTTC.

This clonotype was counted between two and nine times. This sequence joins TRBV5-1 and TRBJ2-1; D might be TRBD2 (5 bases). The CDR3 runs to 14 residues. V dropped 4 bases and J dropped 5 bases, with 13 bases sitting between them. CDR1 is SGHRS, CDR2 YFSETQ, per germline. The DNA for the CDR3 is TGCGCCAGCAGCGGGTCCTCCGGGGACAATGAGCAGTTCTTC. Protein: CASSGSSGDNEQFF.

This chain connects TRBV12-3 or TRBV12-4 to TRBJ1-5; D ambiguous. The CDR3 spans 14 residues. V dropped 3 bases and J dropped 7 bases, with 13 bases sitting between them. The CDR3: CASSLSPGGQPQHF. CDR3 nucleotide sequence: TGTGCCAGCAGTTTGTCCCCGGGTGGACAGCCCCAGCATTTT.

This clonotype appeared a few times. The chain recombines TRBV2 with TRBJ1-5, with D perhaps TRBD1 (5 bases). Germline V gene data show CDR1 as SNHLY and CDR2 as FYNNEI. V shed 7 bases and J shed 1 base, with 14 bases lying between them. There are 15 residues in the CDR3. CDR3 coding DNA: TGTGCCAGCACCAACACAGGAGACAGCAATCAGCCCCAGCATTTT. Amino acid sequence: CASTNTGDSNQPQHF.

This clonotype was recorded at least ten times. The V call is TRBV5-1, the J call TRBJ2-6; D remains unclear. Germline lookup yields CDR1 SGHRS and CDR2 YFSETQ. V was trimmed by 8 bases and J by 0 bases, leaving 6 bases between them. The CDR3 is 13 amino acids. In nucleotides, the CDR3 is TGCGCCAGTGATGCCTCTGGGGCCAACGTCCTGACTTTC. Protein product: CASDASGANVLTF.

J is TRBJ2-5 and V is TRBV6-6; 8 bases agree with TRBD2. The CDR3 has 15 amino acids. Germline assignment: CDR1 MNHNY and CDR2 SVGAGI (reference sequence). V trimming: 7 bases; J trimming: 5 bases; junction bases outside the gene matches: 12. The CDR3 spells CASTSGLALFETQYF. The CDR3 DNA follows: TGTGCCAGCACCTCTGGACTAGCTCTTTTCGAGACCCAGTACTTC.

The chain is built from TRBV14 and TRBJ1-1, with D perhaps TRBD1 (6 bases). CDR1 and CDR2 from the germline V gene are SGHDN and FVKESK. Between the trimmed V and J ends, which lost 4 bases and 0 bases, there was a span of 12 bases. The CDR3 has 15 residues. The CDR3 DNA is TGTGCCAGCAGCCCGGGGGGCGTGGTGAACACTGAAGCTTTCTTT. Translated, it gives CASSPGGVVNTEAFF.

This clonotype was observed a few times. The chain has TRBV6-5 and TRBJ1-1; a possible D gene is TRBD1 (5 bases). Germline V CDR1 and CDR2: MNHEY, SVGAGI. The CDR3 spans 13 residues. Trimming left V 6 bases short and J 6 bases short, with 14 bases between. The CDR3 DNA follows: TGTGCCAGCAGGCTGGGACTTAGATCTGAAGCTTTCTTT. Its translation is CASRLGLRSEAFF.

This clonotype turned up a few times. This chain links TRBV27 with TRBJ2-1, with TRBD2 matching over 8 bases. From germline, CDR1 is MNHEY and CDR2 SMNVEV (reference sequence). This CDR3 comprises 15 residues. The junction had 9 bases not matched to a gene; V was cut back by 7 bases and J by 4 bases. The CDR3 is CASKISGGGYNEQFF. In DNA, the CDR3 is TGTGCCAGCAAGATTAGCGGCGGGGGGTACAATGAGCAGTTCTTC.

V usage is TRBV4-3 and J usage is TRBJ2-7; D is unresolved. The CDR3 totals 16 residues. The V end lost 0 bases, the J end lost 2 bases, and 14 bases lay between the germline ends. CDR1 is LGHNA, CDR2 YSLEER, per germline. The CDR3 loop reads CASSQEIGASAYEQYF. The CDR3 DNA follows: TGCGCCAGCAGCCAAGAGATAGGAGCGTCTGCCTACGAGCAGTACTTC.

The table lists this clonotype with a few counts. DNA of the CDR3: TGTGCCAGCAATCTGGGGCTCGGGCCCGATACGCAGTATTTT. As protein: CASNLGLGPDTQYF. The rearrangement uses TRBV5-6 and TRBJ2-3; possible D gene TRBD1, 5 bases. V lost 6 bases to trimming and J lost 6 bases, with 17 bases between them. Germline CDR1 and CDR2: SGHDT and YYEEEE. This CDR3 contains 14 residues.

A remark on this clonotype: Possible read error: a much larger clone is one base away. The CDR3 is CARRAWGEDYEQYF. The CDR3 DNA is TGTGCCCGCCGGGCCTGGGGAGAGGACTACGAGCAGTACTTC. The chain couples TRBV6-2 or TRBV6-3 to TRBJ2-7, with D perhaps TRBD2 (5 bases). Germline CDR1 MNHEY, CDR2 SVGEGT. V lost 11 bases, J lost 3 bases, and 20 bases lay in between. The CDR3 runs 14 residues.

As for this clonotype: This sequence may be a read error, since a much larger clone differs from it by one base. This chain joins TRBV7-6 and TRBJ2-3, with TRBD2 matching 8 bases. J gave up 1 base and V 6 bases, and 15 bases lay outside the gene matches. The CDR3 length is 18 residues. The germline V gene has CDR1 SGHVS and CDR2 FNYEAQ. In DNA form, the CDR3 reads TGTGCCAGCAGTTCCCCCGGGGGGGTCTTTTCCGGCACAGATACGCAGTATTTT. Its protein product is CASSSPGGVFSGTDTQYF.

This clonotype came up many times. The chain employs TRBV7-2 and TRBJ2-7, with unresolved D. This CDR3 has 12 amino acids. The germline V gene encodes CDR1 SGHTA and CDR2 FQGNSA. Trimming removed 6 bases from V and 6 bases from J, with 12 bases in between. As DNA, the CDR3 is TGTGCCAGCAGATTAACCGGCCCCGAGCAGTACTTC. It encodes CASRLTGPEQYF.

This clonotype was detected only a few times. The CDR3 region has the DNA TGTGCCAGCAGCGACCCCGTGACCAAGTACAACTATGGCTACACCTTC. The encoded protein is CASSDPVTKYNYGYTF. The rearrangement uses TRBV7-2 and TRBJ1-2; D ambiguous. This CDR3 spans 16 amino acids. V was cut by 5 bases and J by 2 bases, with 18 bases left in between. CDR1 is SGHTA and CDR2 is FQGNSA in the germline V gene.

On this clonotype: A much larger clonotype is one base distant, so this may be a read error. V gene TRBV30 combines with J gene TRBJ1-5; tentative D call: TRBD1 (6 bases). This CDR3 has 15 residues. Germline V CDR1 and CDR2: GTSNPN, SVGIG (reference sequence). V gave up 5 bases and J gave up 3 bases, with 17 bases separating them. The CDR3 spells CAWGNTGLFNQPQHF. In DNA, the CDR3 is TGTGCCTGGGGCAATACAGGGTTATTCAATCAGCCCCAGCATTTT.

The chain couples TRBV29-1 to TRBJ1-4, with TRBD1 identical over 9 bases. The CDR3 totals 14 residues. Trimming at V came to 4 bases and at J to 13 bases, leaving 13 bases not matched to a gene. Germline CDR1 is SQVTM and CDR2 is ANQGSEA. The DNA of the CDR3 is TGCAGCGTTGGTACAGGGGGCACTAATGATATACTGTTTTTT. Translated, it gives CSVGTGGTNDILFF.

This clonotype was picked up a small number of times. The chain recombines TRBV5-6 with TRBJ2-7, with 8 nucleotides matching TRBD2. Per germline, CDR1 SGHDT and CDR2 YYEEEE. The CDR3 has 16 amino acids. After removal of 0 bases from V and 6 bases from J, the junction contained 11 bases not matched to a gene. The CDR3 DNA is TGTGCCAGCAGCTTGGTTTCGTCGGGAGGGCCGTTCGAGCAGTACTTC. Its protein is CASSLVSSGGPFEQYF.

A word on this clonotype: This sequence may be a read error, since a much larger clone differs from it by one base. V is TRBV7-9 and J is TRBJ2-5; 8 positions agree with TRBD2. The length of the CDR3 is 14 residues. Unmatched junction bases numbered 11, after V lost 5 bases and J lost 9 bases. Germline-derived CDR1 and CDR2 are SEHNR and FQNEAQ (reference sequence). The chain's CDR3 is CASSDGGAEKPQYF. CDR3 nucleotides: TGTGCCAGCAGCGACGGGGGGGCCGAGAAGCCCCAGTACTTC.

This clonotype was counted a few times. This chain links TRBV6-5 with TRBJ1-1; 7 bases are shared with TRBD1. The CDR3 spans 14 residues. The germline V gene encodes CDR1 MNHEY and CDR2 SVGAGI. With V trimmed by 2 bases and J by 5 bases, 5 bases remained unmatched. In DNA, the CDR3 is TGTGCCAGCAGTTACGTGAGGGGGCAAACTGAAGCTTTCTTT. Translating it yields CASSYVRGQTEAFF.

This clonotype was seen only a few times. This sequence joins TRBV5-1 and TRBJ2-2; 7 bases are shared with TRBD1. The CDR3 runs to 16 residues. The V and J ends lost 0 bases and 3 bases, in that order; junction bases with no gene match: 5. Germline V gene data show CDR1 as SGHRS and CDR2 as YFSETQ. The CDR3 loop is CASSLGAGQDTGELFF. DNA of the CDR3: TGCGCCAGCAGCTTGGGAGCCGGACAGGACACCGGGGAGCTGTTTTTT.

The chain recombines TRBV12-3 or TRBV12-4 with TRBJ1-2; D might be TRBD1 (5 bases). Trimming took 4 bases from V and 6 from J, leaving 12 bases between them. CDR3 size: 13 residues. CDR3 DNA sequence: TGTGCCAGCAGTTCAGGGTTGGGACATGGCTACACCTTC. This sequence encodes CASSSGLGHGYTF.

Only a few counts were recorded for this clonotype. The rearrangement uses TRBV24-1 and TRBJ2-1; possible D gene TRBD1, 5 bases. Trimming stripped 5 bases from V and 5 bases from J, with 15 bases between. Germline V gene sequence: CDR1 KGHDR, CDR2 SFDVKD. The CDR3 totals 15 residues. The CDR3, as DNA: TGTGCCACCAGTGGGGGAAGGGGTCCCCACAATGAGCAGTTCTTC. Translated, it gives CATSGGRGPHNEQFF.